This is a list of T cell receptor beta chains from one sample in a study of T cell responses to AZD1222 COVID-19 vaccine. Only in-frame clones appear in the TCRdb table, and some are missing; sequencing was by immunoSEQ multiplex PCR. Among around 120,000 clones listed, more than 75% were seen once. Here the sequenced sample was peripheral blood, taken 28 days after the second AZD1222 dose. The source is an adult who received the AZD1222 COVID-19 vaccine. Each CDR3 is given with its conserved first and last residue. Fields, in order: clone size, J gene, V gene, D gene, CDR3 length, CDR3 protein, CDR3 DNA. D genes are given only for firm matches. Where a row states a size, it is once, few, many or the class of an expanded clone; other rows omit it.

. | TRBJ2-5 | TRBV6-4 | TRBD2 | 15 | CASSLLAGEKETQYF | TGTGCCAGCAGTCTACTAGCGGGGGAAAAAGAGACCCAGTACTTC
few | TRBJ1-5 | TRBV4-3 | . | 15 | CASSQALRGNQPQHF | TGCGCCAGCAGCCAGGCTCTACGGGGCAATCAGCCCCAGCATTTT
. | TRBJ1-2 | TRBV5-1 | . | 15 | CASSLRPTANYGYTF | TGCGCCAGCAGCTTGAGGCCAACAGCAAACTATGGCTACACCTTC
. | TRBJ2-7 | TRBV7-2 | . | 14 | CASSLATEHYEQYF | TGTGCCAGCAGCTTAGCGACAGAACACTACGAGCAGTACTTC
. | TRBJ2-5 | TRBV6-2/TRBV6-3 | . | 14 | CASSYLVSSSGQYF | TGTGCCAGCAGTTATCTTGTCAGCTCATCGGGCCAGTACTTC
once | TRBJ1-2 | TRBV5-5 | . | 15 | CASSLGDVGTYGYTF | TGTGCCAGCAGCTTGGGGGACGTTGGTACTTATGGCTACACCTTC
. | TRBJ2-1 | TRBV10-3 | . | 15 | CAISESAGSYNEQFF | TGTGCCATCAGTGAGTCGGCAGGGTCCTACAATGAGCAGTTCTTC
. | TRBJ2-7 | TRBV7-2 | TRBD1 | 12 | CASSLTGVEQYF | TGTGCCAGCAGCTTGACAGGGGTCGAGCAGTACTTC
. | TRBJ2-2 | TRBV5-8 | . | 15 | CASSETGRNTGELFF | TGTGCCAGCAGCGAAACAGGGAGGAACACCGGGGAGCTGTTTTTT
few | TRBJ2-7 | TRBV6-5 | . | 11 | CASRTVYEQYF | TGTGCCAGCAGGACGGTCTACGAGCAGTACTTC
. | TRBJ1-1 | TRBV27 | . | 14 | CASRDPTGRTEAFF | TGTGCCAGCAGGGATCCTACAGGGCGGACTGAAGCTTTCTTT
. | TRBJ1-1 | TRBV6-2/TRBV6-3 | TRBD1 | 16 | CASSFPQGGLNTEAFF | TGTGCCAGCAGTTTTCCCCAGGGGGGGTTGAACACTGAAGCTTTCTTT
few | TRBJ2-2 | TRBV9 | . | 14 | CASSENLLVGELFF | TGTGCCAGCAGCGAGAACCTCCTGGTCGGGGAGCTGTTTTTT
. | TRBJ2-2 | TRBV6-4 | TRBD1 | 16 | CASSTKGTGNTGELFF | TGTGCCAGCAGTACCAAAGGGACAGGGAACACCGGGGAGCTGTTTTTT
. | TRBJ2-7 | TRBV4-3 | . | 16 | CASSQAHGTLRNEQYF | TGCGCCAGCAGCCAAGCCCACGGGACCCTACGCAACGAGCAGTACTTC
. | TRBJ1-1 | TRBV19 | . | 15 | CASSPRQAMNTEAFF | TGTGCCAGTAGCCCCCGACAGGCAATGAACACTGAAGCTTTCTTT
. | TRBJ1-2 | TRBV7-9 | . | 14 | CASTSPPSSGGYTF | TGTGCCAGCACCTCCCCTCCATCGTCGGGTGGCTACACCTTC
once | TRBJ2-1 | TRBV12-3/TRBV12-4 | TRBD2 | 12 | CASRAGGNEQFF | TGTGCCAGCAGGGCGGGGGGGAATGAGCAGTTCTTC
once | TRBJ1-1 | TRBV6-9 | . | 15 | CASSWDPTGNTEAFF | TGTGCCAGCAGTTGGGACCCTACAGGGAACACTGAAGCTTTCTTT